This TCR beta chain was profiled in a study of blood T cell repertoires in COVID-19. In the study overall: Sources were T cells, B-cell-depleted T cells, or PBMCs; the material itself was cDNA or gDNA.

In germline, CDR1 is WNHNN, CDR2 SYGVQD (reference sequence). J lost 5 bases, V lost 4 bases, and 4 bases had no gene match. CDR3 length: 14 residues. Per the study methods: The assay estimated nucleated cells by amplifying reference gene primers. Data came from immunoSEQ multiplex PCR; TCRdb stores just in-frame clones and leaves some out. V, J and clone size are those of that table, while D and trimming were read from the DNA. The profile shows 250,000 to 350,000 clones, roughly 88% of them singletons. Recruitment covered 25 or so US areas and drew participants whose ages spanned roughly 18 to 100 years. Grouping used clinical history reported by participants in a survey and questionnaire.

The sequenced sample was PBMCs or T cells enriched from blood (not recorded which). The chain couples TRBV10-1 to TRBJ2-2; 7 positions match TRBD1. The clonotype comes from a woman in her thirties who had recovered from COVID-19. The CDR3 DNA follows: TGCGCCAGCAGTGGGGACAGTCTGACCGGGGAGCTGTTTTTT. Translating gives CASSGDSLTGELFF.